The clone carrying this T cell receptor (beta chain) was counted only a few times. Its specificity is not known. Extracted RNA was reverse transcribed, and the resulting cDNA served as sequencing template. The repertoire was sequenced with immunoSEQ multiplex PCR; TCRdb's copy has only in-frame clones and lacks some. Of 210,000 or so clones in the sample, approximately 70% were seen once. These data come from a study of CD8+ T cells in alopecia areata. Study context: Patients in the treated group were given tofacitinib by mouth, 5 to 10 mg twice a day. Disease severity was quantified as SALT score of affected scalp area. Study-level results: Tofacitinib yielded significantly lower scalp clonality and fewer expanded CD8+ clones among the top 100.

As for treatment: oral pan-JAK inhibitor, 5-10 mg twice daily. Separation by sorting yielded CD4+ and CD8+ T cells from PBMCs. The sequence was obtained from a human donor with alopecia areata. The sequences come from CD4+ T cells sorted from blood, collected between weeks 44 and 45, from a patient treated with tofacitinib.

The CDR3 sequence: CASSELVRGSTDTQYF. CDR3 nucleotide sequence: TGTGCCAGCAGTGAATTAGTGAGGGGGAGCACAGATACGCAGTATTTT. This chain joins TRBV6-1 and TRBJ2-3, with a tentative D call TRBD1 (6 bases). Trimming removed 2 bases from V and 0 bases from J, with 12 bases in between. Germline loops: CDR1 MNHNS, CDR2 SASEGT. CDR3 size: 16 residues.